Listed here is a single T cell receptor beta chain. Only in-frame clones appear in the TCRdb table, and some are missing; sequencing was by immunoSEQ multiplex PCR. The profile shows 150,000 to 200,000 clones, approximately 90% of them singletons. The data stem from a study of blood T cell repertoires in COVID-19. Study-level information: Nucleic acid was either cDNA or gDNA, and it came from T cells, B-cell-depleted T cells, or PBMCs.

The sample consisted of peripheral blood. This clonotype originated in a man younger than 35 who had recovered from COVID-19.

CDR3 residues: CASSLAAPLLYGYTF. The CDR3 DNA is TGTGCCAGCAGCTTAGCAGCTCCTTTGCTTTATGGCTACACCTTC. This chain uses TRBV7-9 with TRBJ1-2, with D unresolved. The CDR3 consists of 15 residues. V shed 0 bases and J shed 5 bases, with 13 bases lying between them. Looked up from germline, CDR1 is SEHNR and CDR2 is FQNEAQ (reference sequence).